The 24 T cell receptor beta chains reported below all come from one sample, sequenced in a study of cytomegalovirus exposure and HLA in healthy donors (dated by TCRdb to the late 2010s). The library was generated by the immunoSEQ multiplex PCR assay. For the multiplex PCR, a mixture combining 60 forward primers for TCR Vbeta segments and 13 reverse primers for TCR Jbeta segments was used. What TCRdb holds here is the immuneACCESS table cut down to in-frame rearrangements. Part of the clones is not present; checked against another copy, under half of the missing clones reflect an unresolved V gene, and the others are unexplained. A total of over 65,000 clones appear in this sample, 60% to 80% of them only once. The ten largest clones capture 7.2% of the sample. The sequencing input was PBMCs. The receptor source for this set is a middle-aged woman in good health and CMV-seronegative.

This clone was picked up a small number of times. The CDR3 spells CASSWTVGSDEQFF. CDR3 in DNA: TGTGCCAGCAGTTGGACAGTTGGAAGCGATGAGCAGTTCTTC. The chain employs TRBV28 and TRBJ2-1; D perhaps matches TRBD1 (6 bases). The CDR3 sequence is 14 residues long. Germline loops: CDR1 MDHEN, CDR2 SYDVKM. Between the trimmed V and J ends, which lost 4 bases and 8 bases, there was a span of 15 bases.

V usage is TRBV7-3 and J usage is TRBJ2-3; TRBD2 agrees at 8 bases. The CDR3 is made up of 15 amino acids. Germline values: CDR1 SGHTA, CDR2 FQGTGA. Unmatched junction bases numbered 5, after V lost 3 bases and J lost 3 bases. CDR3 bases: TGTGCCAGCAGCTTGTCGAGCGGGGGAACAGATACGCAGTATTTT. Amino acid sequence: CASSLSSGGTDTQYF.

The rearrangement joins TRBV27 to TRBJ2-6; a weak D match, TRBD2 (6 bases). CDR1 and CDR2 from the germline V gene are MNHEY and SMNVEV (reference sequence). The V end lost 6 bases, the J end lost 1 base, and 7 bases lay between the germline ends. The CDR3 loop spans 14 amino acids. DNA of the CDR3: TGTGCCAGCAGCGGACTATCTGGGGCCAACGTCCTGACTTTC. Its translation is CASSGLSGANVLTF.

This rearrangement joins TRBV6-1 to TRBJ2-1; D call uncertain. Trimming pared 3 bases from V and 5 bases from J, leaving 11 bases between. CDR1 and CDR2 (germline): MNHNS, SASEGT. The CDR3 has 14 residues. The CDR3 protein is CASSDSGLNNEQFF. In nucleotides, the CDR3 is TGTGCCAGCAGTGATTCAGGCTTGAACAATGAGCAGTTCTTC.

This chain uses TRBV19 with TRBJ2-7, with D perhaps TRBD2 (6 bases). The germline gives CDR1 LNHDA, CDR2 SQIVND (reference sequence). The CDR3 loop spans 15 amino acids. V lost 4 bases to trimming and J lost 3 bases, with 16 bases between them. CDR3 sequence (DNA): TGTGCCAGTAGTACGGGGGACTTGGGGGGCTACGAGCAGTACTTC. It yields the protein CASSTGDLGGYEQYF. Drawing the rest from reference TRBV19 and TRBJ2-7, the complete variable domain is DGGITQSPKYLFRKEGQNVTLSCEQNLNHDAMYWYRQDPGQGLRLIYYSQIVNDFQKGDIAEGYSVSREKKESFPLTVTSAQKNPTAFYLCASSTGDLGGYEQYFGPGTRLTVT.

The rearrangement joins TRBV6-1 to TRBJ2-1; 8 bases map to TRBD2. The CDR3 extends over 15 amino acids. Unmatched junction bases numbered 9, after V lost 1 base and J lost 10 bases. CDR1 and CDR2 from the germline V gene are MNHNS and SASEGT. The DNA for the CDR3 is TGTGCCAGCAGTGAAGGGGAAGCGGGAGCCTGGGAGCAGTTCTTC. Translated: CASSEGEAGAWEQFF.

This chain uses TRBV30 with TRBJ2-5; TRBD2 aligns across 10 bases. Unmatched junction bases numbered 3, after V lost 0 bases and J lost 5 bases. Germline CDR1 GTSNPN, CDR2 SVGIG (reference sequence). This CDR3 has 14 residues. CDR3 bases: TGTGCCTGGAGTGTACTAGCGGGAAGGGAGACCCAGTACTTC. As protein: CAWSVLAGRETQYF.

The chain carries TRBV7-9 and TRBJ2-7; weak D call: TRBD2 (7 bases). V was pared by 5 bases and J by 0 bases, with 17 bases between. This CDR3 comprises 16 residues. The germline V gene encodes CDR1 SEHNR and CDR2 FQNEAQ (reference sequence). The CDR3 sequence is CASSTGPGGPSYEQYF. CDR3 DNA: TGTGCCAGCAGCACAGGGCCGGGGGGACCCTCCTACGAGCAGTACTTC. Full variable domain (missing parts from reference TRBV7-9 and TRBJ2-7): DTGVSQNPRHKITKRGQNVTFRCDPISEHNRLYWYRQTLGQGPEFLTYFQNEAQLEKSRLLSDRFSAERPKGSFSTLEIQRTEQGDSAMYLCASSTGPGGPSYEQYFGPGTRLTVT.

The V and J genes are TRBV19 and TRBJ1-4, with 7 bases aligning to TRBD1. V was pared by 6 bases and J by 3 bases, with 4 bases of the junction left unmatched. This CDR3 is 14 amino acids long. CDR1 and CDR2 from the germline V gene are LNHDA and SQIVND (reference sequence). CDR3 in DNA: TGTGCCAGTAGAAACAGGGGTCCTAATGAAAAACTGTTTTTT. It codes for CASRNRGPNEKLFF.

V is TRBV4-3 and J is TRBJ2-7, with D hard to call. Germline V lookup: CDR1 LGHNA, CDR2 YSLEER. V was pared by 0 bases and J by 4 bases, with 7 bases between. The CDR3 has 13 amino acids. CDR3 coding DNA: TGCGCCAGCAGCCAAGATAGCAGATACGAGCAGTACTTC. Its protein is CASSQDSRYEQYF.

The genes are TRBV5-1 and TRBJ1-4, with 7 bases lining up with TRBD1. CDR3 length: 12 residues. V lost 0 bases, J lost 10 bases, and 0 bases stayed unmatched. CDR1 and CDR2 from the germline V gene are SGHRS and YFSETQ. CDR3 amino acids: CASSLDRGKLFF. The CDR3 region has the DNA TGCGCCAGCAGCTTGGACAGGGGAAAACTGTTTTTT.

The chain combines TRBV10-1 with TRBJ2-2, with TRBD2 matching over 10 bases. Germline CDR1 WNHNN, CDR2 SYGVQD (reference sequence). The CDR3 is made up of 17 amino acids. V shed 2 bases, J shed 6 bases, and the junction held 9 bases outside the gene matches. The CDR3 is CASSERAGGPKAGELFF. The CDR3 region has the DNA TGCGCCAGCAGTGAGCGAGCGGGAGGGCCTAAGGCCGGGGAGCTGTTTTTT.

The rearrangement joins TRBV7-8 to TRBJ1-1; the D is unclear. Trimming took off 5 bases at V and 4 bases at J, with 14 bases between the two ends. In germline, CDR1 is SGHVS, CDR2 FQNEAQ. The CDR3 is made up of 14 amino acids. The CDR3 spells CASSVGLEGTEAFF. The CDR3 DNA reads as TGTGCCAGCAGCGTGGGCTTGGAGGGCACTGAAGCTTTCTTT.

V and J are TRBV7-6 and TRBJ2-1, with 15 bases fitting TRBD2. The germline CDR1 and CDR2 sequences are SGHVS and FNYEAQ. V shed 5 bases, J shed 2 bases, and the junction held 16 bases outside the gene matches. The CDR3 totals 21 residues. CDR3 sequence reads: CASSPSPGTSGRQYTYNEQFF. In DNA form, the CDR3 reads TGTGCCAGCAGCCCCTCCCCCGGGACTAGCGGGAGGCAATACACCTACAATGAGCAGTTCTTC.

The chain is built from TRBV30 and TRBJ1-2; D gene ambiguous. The V end lost 3 bases, the J end lost 7 bases, and 15 bases lay between the germline ends. CDR1 GTSNPN and CDR2 SVGIG come from the germline V gene (reference sequence). The CDR3 covers 13 residues. CDR3 in DNA: TGTGCCTGGAGGTCCTCCCTTGAGGTTGGCTACACCTTC. Translation gives CAWRSSLEVGYTF.

The V call is TRBV7-9, the J call TRBJ2-7, with TRBD1 identical over 8 bases. The V and J ends lost 1 base and 6 bases, in that order; junction bases with no gene match: 8. Germline V gene lookup returns CDR1 SEHNR and CDR2 FQNEAQ (reference sequence). The CDR3 spans 15 residues. The CDR3 reads CASSLVQGADREQYF. In DNA, the CDR3 is TGTGCCAGCAGCTTAGTTCAGGGGGCGGATCGCGAGCAGTACTTC.

The gene calls are TRBV6-1 and TRBJ2-1; D possibly corresponds to TRBD2 (6 bases). Germline CDR1 is MNHNS and CDR2 is SASEGT. V was clipped by 3 bases and J by 5 bases, with 14 bases between them. The CDR3 covers 15 residues. The CDR3 coding sequence is TGTGCCAGCAGTGATTCTGGCGGGGTCGACAATGAGCAGTTCTTC. This translates into CASSDSGGVDNEQFF.

This clone has more than one count but fewer than ten. This chain uses TRBV6-5 with TRBJ2-5; 9 positions agree with TRBD1. After removal of 4 bases from V and 7 bases from J, the junction contained 10 bases not matched to a gene. The CDR3 length is 15 residues. Germline-derived CDR1 and CDR2 are MNHEY and SVGAGI. The CDR3 spells CASSSSGTGIGTQYF. DNA for the CDR3: TGTGCCAGCAGTTCCTCCGGGACAGGGATCGGGACCCAGTACTTC.

This clone has just a few counts. This sequence joins TRBV19 and TRBJ1-1; 9 nucleotides match TRBD1. Germline trimming cut 4 bases from V and 6 bases from J; bases unmatched to any gene: 6. The CDR3 consists of 14 residues. The germline V gene has CDR1 LNHDA and CDR2 SQIVND (reference sequence). The CDR3 sequence is CASSRGTGKAEAFF. For the CDR3, the DNA is TGTGCCAGTAGTAGGGGGACAGGGAAGGCTGAAGCTTTCTTT.

V gene TRBV11-2 combines with J gene TRBJ2-7, with TRBD1 identical over 7 bases. This CDR3 is built from 12 residues. Germline loops: CDR1 SGHAT, CDR2 FQNNGV. V was pared by 6 bases and J by 2 bases, with 1 base of the junction left unmatched. The DNA of the CDR3 is TGTGCCAGCAGACAGGGGCCCTACGAGCAGTACTTC. Translated, it gives CASRQGPYEQYF.

This clone showed up just once. This chain connects TRBV7-3 to TRBJ2-1, with 8 nucleotides matching TRBD2. The V segment lost 5 bases and the J segment 4 bases; nucleotides outside the gene matches: 7. Germline loops: CDR1 SGHTA, CDR2 FQGTGA. The CDR3 covers 15 residues. For the CDR3, the DNA is TGTGCCAGCAGCCGGTTTCGCGGGGGGTACAATGAGCAGTTCTTC. The encoded protein is CASSRFRGGYNEQFF.

This clone was picked up one time. The chain couples TRBV4-3 to TRBJ2-5; tentatively, D is TRBD2 (7 bases). Germline assignment: CDR1 LGHNA and CDR2 YSLEER. The CDR3 length is 14 residues. Trimming took off 3 bases at V and 5 bases at J, with 13 bases between the two ends. This CDR3 reads CASSQGGPRETQYF. CDR3 DNA sequence: TGCGCCAGCAGCCAGGGGGGGCCAAGGGAGACCCAGTACTTC.

CDR3 DNA: TGTGCCAGCAGCCTCAGGGGCTTAGGAGGAAACACCATATATTTT. This sequence encodes CASSLRGLGGNTIYF. This chain uses TRBV28 with TRBJ1-3; TRBD1 is a possible D gene (6 bases). The CDR3 extends over 15 amino acids. Per germline, CDR1 MDHEN and CDR2 SYDVKM. Trimming took off 6 bases at V and 4 bases at J, with 16 bases between the two ends.

This sequence joins TRBV2 and TRBJ2-2; TRBD2 matches at 8 bases. This CDR3 region has 17 residues. The trim removed 3 bases at V and 4 bases at J, leaving 10 bases unmatched. Germline CDR1 SNHLY, CDR2 FYNNEI. The CDR3 region has the DNA TGTGCCAGCAGTGATAGGCAGTCGGGGGGGGGCACCGGGGAGCTGTTTTTT. As protein: CASSDRQSGGGTGELFF.